Sequencing of this TCR beta chain was carried out in a study of siplizumab effects on memory and regulatory T cells. CDR3 size: 16 residues. The ends lost 5 bases at V and 1 base at J; junction bases unmatched: 8. Germline loops: CDR1 SGHAT, CDR2 FQDESV (reference sequence). Only in-frame clones appear in the TCRdb table, and some are missing; sequencing was by immunoSEQ multiplex PCR. The sample includes over 60,000 clones, about 89% of them seen just once. V is TRBV11-1 and J is TRBJ2-7; TRBD2 matches at 10 bases. Sequenced sample: CD8+ T cells sorted from blood. This TCR was sampled from a human donor in good health. The CDR3 bases are TGTGCCAGCAGCCAAAACCCTAGCGGGGGATCCTACGAGCAGTACTTC. Its translation: CASSQNPSGGSYEQYF.